Shown below are 5 T cell receptor beta chains from a single sample sequenced in a study of T cell repertoires in cytomegalovirus infection. No antigen is known for these receptors. TCRdb ran MiXCR on the reads and lists one entry per CDR3 protein. The table lists roughly 860,000 distinct CDR3 sequences, 32% of them singletons, with around an eighth in the top ten. The sequenced sample was cultured CD8+ T cells from PBMCs, obtained from culture after CMV antigen stimulation. These receptors originate from a human donor in good health (CMV status not recorded). Some clones in this sample may be carry-over from other donors' samples.

This clonotype turned up a few times. This chain links TRBV6-6 with TRBJ1-1; D is unresolved. The V gene's germline CDR1 is MNHNY and CDR2 SVGAGI (reference sequence). The CDR3 extends over 15 amino acids. V lost 2 bases to trimming and J lost 5 bases, with 15 bases between them. For the CDR3, the DNA is TGTGCCAGCAGTTACGATGGGGAGTCGTGGACTGAAGCTTTCTTT. It yields the protein CASSYDGESWTEAFF.

This rearrangement joins TRBV7-6 to TRBJ2-5, with D uncertain. The CDR3 spans 15 residues. Germline V gene lookup returns CDR1 SGHVS and CDR2 FNYEAQ. Trimming took off 0 bases at V and 4 bases at J, with 12 bases between the two ends. CDR3 DNA: TGTGCCAGCAGCTTAGCGTATGTTCCTGGAGAGACCCAGTACTTC. Protein product: CASSLAYVPGETQYF.

The chain carries TRBV18 and TRBJ2-7; possibly TRBD2 for D (6 bases). CDR1 is KGHSH, CDR2 LQKENI, per germline. CDR3 length: 16 amino acids. V was clipped by 2 bases and J by 0 bases, with 14 bases between them. CDR3 coding DNA: TGTGCCAGCTCACCAGGGGATAGCGGCCACTCCTACGAGCAGTACGTC. This sequence encodes CASSPGDSGHSYEQYV.

V is TRBV7-8 and J is TRBJ2-4; 7 positions match TRBD2. The ends lost 1 base at V and 5 bases at J; junction bases unmatched: 5. CDR1 and CDR2 (germline): SGHVS, FQNEAQ. CDR3 length: 15 amino acids. The CDR3 spells CASSLVRAGENIQYF. The DNA of the CDR3 is TGTGCCAGCAGCTTAGTACGGGCGGGAGAAAACATTCAGTACTTC.

The rearrangement joins TRBV7-8 to TRBJ1-5; no reliable D call. The V gene's germline CDR1 is SGHVS and CDR2 FQNEAQ. This CDR3 is 12 amino acids long. The V end lost 11 bases, the J end lost 7 bases, and 15 bases lay between the germline ends. CDR3 sequence: CAGGIEKQPQHF. The CDR3 DNA reads as TGTGCCGGAGGGATAGAGAAACAGCCCCAGCATTTT.